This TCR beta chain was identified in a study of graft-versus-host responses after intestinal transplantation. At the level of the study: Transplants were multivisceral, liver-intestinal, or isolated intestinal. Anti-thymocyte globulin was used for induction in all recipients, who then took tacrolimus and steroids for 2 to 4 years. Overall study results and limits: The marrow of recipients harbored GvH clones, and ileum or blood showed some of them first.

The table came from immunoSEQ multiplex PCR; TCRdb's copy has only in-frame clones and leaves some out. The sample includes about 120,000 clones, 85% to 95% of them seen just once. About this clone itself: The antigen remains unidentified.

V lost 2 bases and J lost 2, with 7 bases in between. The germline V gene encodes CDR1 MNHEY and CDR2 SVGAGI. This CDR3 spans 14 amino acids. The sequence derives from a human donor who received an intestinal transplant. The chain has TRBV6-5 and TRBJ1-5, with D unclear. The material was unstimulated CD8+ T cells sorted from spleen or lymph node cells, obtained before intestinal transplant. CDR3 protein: CASSYEEGNQPQHF. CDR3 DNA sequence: TGTGCCAGCAGTTACGAAGAGGGCAATCAGCCCCAGCATTTT.